This T cell receptor (beta chain) was recorded in a study of shared clonotypes between healthy human individuals. Regarding the study as a whole: Against clonotypes common to all four donors, non-shared ones had lower generation probabilities.

The CDR3 runs to 14 residues. J gave up 6 bases and V 2 bases, and 7 bases lay outside the gene matches. Germline loops: CDR1 SGHKS, CDR2 YYEKEE (reference sequence). Naive CD45RA+ and memory CD45RA-negative subsets were split from CD4+ cells. In regard to this clone: Its antigen remains unknown.

Sequenced by immunoSEQ multiplex PCR; TCRdb stores in-frame clones only, minus some. Of 550,000 to 800,000 clones listed, less than 85% were seen once; the top ten hold less than 2%. This sequence joins TRBV5-5 and TRBJ2-7; 8 bases line up with TRBD2. Sequencing input: memory CD4+ T cells sorted from blood. As to subset: CD45RA-negative fraction. This clonotype was obtained from a woman under 40 in good health. This CDR3 is CASSFEAGVPEQYF. In nucleotides, the CDR3 is TGTGCCAGCAGCTTCGAAGCGGGAGTCCCCGAGCAGTACTTC.